This T cell receptor beta chain was documented in a study of beta chain features in type 1 diabetes. Study-wide points: Junctions at VDJ sites from type 1 diabetes patients had fewer insertions and more deletions. Overrepresentation of cells with high TCR expression could result from cDNA sequencing. Comparison showed that naive, central memory and Treg TCRB repertoires appeared more similar among patients than among healthy donors.

As every portion of the isolated RNA was reverse transcribed, the sequencing read expressed TCRB transcripts. Profiled with immunoSEQ multiplex PCR; TCRdb holds only in-frame clones, not every one. The table records around 450,000 clones, 10% to 12% of them present only once. CD4+ cells of the naive, central memory, regulatory and stem cell-like memory types were sorted via CD45RO/CCR7/CD25/CD127/CD95/CD27. Germline CDR1 and CDR2: SGHRS and YFSETQ. This CDR3 spans 13 amino acids. V gave up 1 base and J gave up 5 bases; unmatched junction bases: 2. Notes on this clone: Its antigen is as yet unknown.

The sample taken for sequencing was naive CD4+ T cells from blood. This receptor was obtained from a woman younger than 30 in good health. The rearrangement links TRBV5-1 to TRBJ1-2; 7 nucleotides agree with TRBD1. CDR3 in amino acids: CASSLTGEYGYTF. The CDR3 DNA reads TGCGCCAGCAGCTTGACAGGGGAGTATGGCTACACCTTC. Full variable domain (remainder filled in from reference TRBV5-1 and TRBJ1-2): KAGVTQTPRYLIKTRGQQVTLSCSPISGHRSVSWYQQTPGQGLQFLFEYFSETQRNKGNFPGRFSGRQFSNSRSEMNVSTLELGDSALYLCASSLTGEYGYTFGSGTRLTVV.